The rows below give T cell receptor beta chains drawn from one sample of a study of vaccination effects on CD4 cells after COVID-19. Measured with immunoSEQ multiplex PCR; TCRdb has only the in-frame clones, and not every one. In the table there are tens of thousands of clones, 65% to 85% of which are singletons. These receptors are not linked to any known antigen. Sequenced here: CD4+ T cells from PBMCs cultured with HCoV-NL63 spike peptides, sampled before COVID-19 vaccination. The source is a human donor who received a COVID-19 vaccine. Both conserved end residues are part of each CDR3. Fields, in order: clone size, V gene, J gene, D gene, CDR3 DNA, CDR3 protein. D genes are given only for firm matches. Clone size is given for some rows only: seen once, a few or many times, or a class if the clone is expanded.

NA,TRBV27,TRBJ1-6,NA,TGTGCCAGCAGCCCAAGGGGGAGGGGTTCACCCCTCCACTTT,CASSPRGRGSPLHF
NA,TRBV5-1,TRBJ2-3,TRBD2,TGCGCCAGCAGCCCATTAGCGGGGGGGCAAACAGATACGCAGTATTTT,CASSPLAGGQTDTQYF
NA,TRBV19,TRBJ2-3,NA,TGTGCCAGTAGTATTAGCCCCGTTAGTGTCGATACGCAGTATTTT,CASSISPVSVDTQYF
NA,TRBV6-5,TRBJ1-3,NA,TGTGCCAGCAGTTACTCAGAGGGCTCTGGAAACACCATATATTTT,CASSYSEGSGNTIYF
NA,TRBV5-1,TRBJ2-5,NA,TGCGCCAGCAGTGGAGTAGGGGGGGGCAGAGAGACCCAGTACTTC,CASSGVGGGRETQYF
NA,TRBV18,TRBJ2-5,TRBD2,TGTGCCAGCTCACCATTCGCGGCTAGCGGGCAAGAGACCCAGTACTTC,CASSPFAASGQETQYF
few,TRBV6-5,TRBJ1-1,NA,TGTGCCAGCAGTTACTCTCCCCGGAACACTGAAGCTTTCTTT,CASSYSPRNTEAFF
few,TRBV24-1,TRBJ2-1,TRBD1,TGTGCCACCAGTCCGGGACAGGGGTACAATGAGCAGTTCTTC,CATSPGQGYNEQFF
once,TRBV6-5,TRBJ2-1,NA,TGTGCCAGCACACACAGACTCCGCAATGAGCAGTTCTTC,CASTHRLRNEQFF
few,TRBV28,TRBJ1-2,NA,TGTGCCAGCAGACCAGGGGCCGCACCCATTTATGGCTACACCTTC,CASRPGAAPIYGYTF
NA,TRBV7-2,TRBJ2-2,TRBD2,TGTGCCAGCAGCGCCACTAGCGGGGGGTACAGCGGGGAGCTGTTTTTT,CASSATSGGYSGELFF
NA,TRBV15,TRBJ2-1,NA,TGTGCCACCAGCAGAGTTGTTGGGCAGGGATGGGGTATAATGAATGAGCAGTTCTTC,CATSRVVGQGWGIMNEQFF
NA,TRBV24-1,TRBJ2-3,TRBD1,TGTGCCACGAGTAAGCACGGCAGGGGGCGAACAGATACGCAGTATTTT,CATSKHGRGRTDTQYF
NA,TRBV2,TRBJ2-3,NA,TGTGCCAGCAGTCCCCTAGGACAGTTATCAGATACGCAGTATTTT,CASSPLGQLSDTQYF
NA,TRBV5-1,TRBJ1-2,NA,TGCGCCAGCAGCCCGGGGTCAGTAGATAACTATGGCTACACCTTC,CASSPGSVDNYGYTF
NA,TRBV29-1,TRBJ1-1,TRBD1,TGCAGCGTTCACAGGGGAACGAACACTGAAGCTTTCTTT,CSVHRGTNTEAFF
NA,TRBV7-9,TRBJ2-1,TRBD2,TGTGCCAGCAGCTCCAATAACCCAGCGGGGCCCCCACATCGGGAGCAGTTCTTC,CASSSNNPAGPPHREQFF
NA,TRBV6-5,TRBJ1-2,NA,TGTGCCAGCAGAAAGGAGGGAATGCTCAACTATGGCTACACCTTC,CASRKEGMLNYGYTF
NA,TRBV5-1,TRBJ2-2,NA,TGCGCCAGCAGCGGACGAGACAGTCAACGGGACACCGGGGAGCTGTTTTTT,CASSGRDSQRDTGELFF
NA,TRBV24-1,TRBJ2-2,NA,TGTGCCACCAGTGATTCATCAGGGGCCGGGGAGCTGTTTTTT,CATSDSSGAGELFF
few,TRBV5-5,TRBJ1-1,NA,TGTGCCAGCAGCTTACATCCCTCAGAAGCTTTCTTT,CASSLHPSEAFF
NA,TRBV5-8,TRBJ2-5,NA,TGTGCCAGCAGCTTTCACGGACGGACGTACCAAGAGACCCAGTACTTC,CASSFHGRTYQETQYF
NA,TRBV6-5,TRBJ2-3,NA,TGTGCCAGCAGTTACAGGGACTTTACAGATACGCAGTATTTT,CASSYRDFTDTQYF
NA,TRBV6-5,TRBJ2-5,TRBD1,TGTGCCAGCACCGATTTGACAGGGAGCGTAGAGACCCAGTACTTC,CASTDLTGSVETQYF
once,TRBV12-3/TRBV12-4,TRBJ2-4,NA,TGTGCCAGCAGTTTGGATCCCTTTAGTCGTAAGGACTTC,CASSLDPFSRKDF
NA,TRBV18,TRBJ1-2,NA,TGTGCCAGCTCACCAGAGACTAGGGGAGATGGCTACACCTTC,CASSPETRGDGYTF
NA,TRBV7-2,TRBJ1-2,NA,TGTGCCAGCAGCTTATTCAACGGGGCCGTCGGCTATGGCTACACCTTC,CASSLFNGAVGYGYTF
few,TRBV19,TRBJ1-1,NA,TGTGCCAGTAGTATGTTGGGGGTAAGAGTGAACACTGAAGCTTTCTTT,CASSMLGVRVNTEAFF
NA,TRBV7-2,TRBJ1-3,NA,TGTGCCAGCAGCTTATTCCGGGGCATCTCTGGAAACACCATATATTTT,CASSLFRGISGNTIYF
once,TRBV10-3,TRBJ1-1,NA,TGTGCCATCAGCTCAGCGGTCGAGGTTGAAGCTTTCTTT,CAISSAVEVEAFF
NA,TRBV4-3,TRBJ2-4,TRBD2,TGCGCCAGCAGCCAACTCTACCTGGGGACTAGCGGGAAAAACATTCAGTACTTC,CASSQLYLGTSGKNIQYF
NA,TRBV3-1/TRBV3-2,TRBJ2-2,TRBD2,TGTGCCAGCAGCCTGACTAGCGGGGGGGCAACCGGGGAGCTGTTTTTT,CASSLTSGGATGELFF
NA,TRBV10-3,TRBJ2-1,TRBD1,TGTGCCATCAGGGACAGGGGGAGCCTAGTGCAGTTCTTC,CAIRDRGSLVQFF
NA,TRBV18,TRBJ2-2,TRBD2,TGTGCCAGCTCACCACCTAGCGGGAGAGCTACCGGGGAGCTGTTTTTT,CASSPPSGRATGELFF
NA,TRBV6-5,TRBJ1-2,NA,TGTGCCAGCAGTTACTCGAAGGCGGGGGGCAGCTATGGCTACACCTTC,CASSYSKAGGSYGYTF
once,TRBV6-2/TRBV6-3,TRBJ2-1,TRBD2,TGTGCCAGCAGCATCCAAGGACTAGCGGGGGTACTCTCCTACAATGAGCAGTTCTTC,CASSIQGLAGVLSYNEQFF
NA,TRBV15,TRBJ2-2,NA,TGTGCCACCAGCAGGCCCAACACCGGGGAGCTGTTTTTT,CATSRPNTGELFF
NA,TRBV6-5,TRBJ1-3,NA,TGTGCCAGCAGGCTAGACACTCTCTCTGGAAACACCATATATTTT,CASRLDTLSGNTIYF
NA,TRBV28,TRBJ2-3,NA,TGTGCCAGCAGTCCTCCCGGGGCGAGAGATACGCAGTATTTT,CASSPPGARDTQYF
few,TRBV10-1,TRBJ2-3,NA,TGCGCCAGCAGTCTCACACGACAGGAAAGAAGCACAGATACGCAGTATTTT,CASSLTRQERSTDTQYF
NA,TRBV9,TRBJ2-3,NA,TGTGCCAGCAGCGTAGGTTTAGGGGGCACAGATACGCAGTATTTT,CASSVGLGGTDTQYF
NA,TRBV6-5,TRBJ2-5,NA,TGTGCCAGCAGTCGAGGACCCTGGAGCCAAGAGACCCAGTACTTC,CASSRGPWSQETQYF
NA,TRBV5-8,TRBJ2-5,NA,TGTGCCAGCAGGAACAGGGTGGTAGAGACCCAGTACTTC,CASRNRVVETQYF
NA,TRBV15,TRBJ1-5,NA,TGTGCCACCAGCAGAGATGTTCAGCCCCAGCATTTT,CATSRDVQPQHF
NA,TRBV9,TRBJ2-3,NA,TGTGCCAGCAGGGGGGGCACAGATACGCAGTATTTT,CASRGGTDTQYF
few,TRBV18,TRBJ2-2,NA,TGTGCCAGCTCACCCCCGGACAAGAACACCGGGGAGCTGTTTTTT,CASSPPDKNTGELFF
NA,TRBV24-1,TRBJ2-3,NA,TGTGCCACCAGTGATTTGGGGCAGGGGATAACAGATACGCAGTATTTT,CATSDLGQGITDTQYF
NA,TRBV18,TRBJ2-3,TRBD2,TGTGCCAGCTCACCACCCAGCGGGGGGGATACGCAGTATTTT,CASSPPSGGDTQYF
NA,TRBV2,TRBJ1-4,NA,TGTGCCGGGAACATGGTAGACTCTAACGAAAAACTGTTTTTT,CAGNMVDSNEKLFF
NA,TRBV9,TRBJ1-2,NA,TGTGCCAGCAGCGTAGACTCGGCGCTCGGCTCTGGCTACACCTTC,CASSVDSALGSGYTF
NA,TRBV4-1,TRBJ1-3,NA,TGCGCCAGCAGCCAAACCCGGGACTTTGGAAACACCATATATTTT,CASSQTRDFGNTIYF
NA,TRBV3-1/TRBV3-2,TRBJ2-3,NA,TGTGCCAGCAGCCAACACAGGGCCTCCGTGGTGGATACGCAGTATTTT,CASSQHRASVVDTQYF
NA,TRBV9,TRBJ2-3,NA,TGTGCCAGCAGCCCACGGGAAAGTTACGATACGCAGTATTTT,CASSPRESYDTQYF
NA,TRBV10-3,TRBJ2-5,NA,TGTGCCATCAGTGACGGGGCGGGAGAGACCCAGTACTTC,CAISDGAGETQYF
NA,TRBV6-5,TRBJ1-1,NA,TGTGCCAGCAGCCAGGGACCGTTGAACACTGAAGCTTTCTTT,CASSQGPLNTEAFF